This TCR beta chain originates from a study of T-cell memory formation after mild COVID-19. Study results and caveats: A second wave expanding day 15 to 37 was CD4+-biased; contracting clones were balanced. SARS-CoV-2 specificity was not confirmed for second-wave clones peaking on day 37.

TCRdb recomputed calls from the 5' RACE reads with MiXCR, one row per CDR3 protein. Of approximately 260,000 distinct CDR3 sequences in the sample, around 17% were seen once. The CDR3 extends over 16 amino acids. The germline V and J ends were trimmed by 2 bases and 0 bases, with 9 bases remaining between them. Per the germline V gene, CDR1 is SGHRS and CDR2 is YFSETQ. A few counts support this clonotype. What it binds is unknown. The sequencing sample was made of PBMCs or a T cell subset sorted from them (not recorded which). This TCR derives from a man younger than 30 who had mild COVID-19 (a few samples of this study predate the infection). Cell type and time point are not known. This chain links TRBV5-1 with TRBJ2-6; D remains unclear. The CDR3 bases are TGCGCCAGCAGCTTCGGCAGAGCCTCTGGGGCCAACGTCCTGACTTTC. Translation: CASSFGRASGANVLTF.